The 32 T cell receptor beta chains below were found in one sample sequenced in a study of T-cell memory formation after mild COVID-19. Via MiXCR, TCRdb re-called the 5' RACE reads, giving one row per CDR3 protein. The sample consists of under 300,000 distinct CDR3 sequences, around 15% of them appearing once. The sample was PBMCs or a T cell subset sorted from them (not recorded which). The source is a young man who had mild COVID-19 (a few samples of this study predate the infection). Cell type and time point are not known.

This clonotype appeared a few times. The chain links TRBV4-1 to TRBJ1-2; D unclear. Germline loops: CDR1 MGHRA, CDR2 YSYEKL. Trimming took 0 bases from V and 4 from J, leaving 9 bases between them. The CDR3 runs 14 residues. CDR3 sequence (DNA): TGCGCCAGCAGCCAAGACCCTGACGGCTATGGCTACACCTTC. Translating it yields CASSQDPDGYGYTF.

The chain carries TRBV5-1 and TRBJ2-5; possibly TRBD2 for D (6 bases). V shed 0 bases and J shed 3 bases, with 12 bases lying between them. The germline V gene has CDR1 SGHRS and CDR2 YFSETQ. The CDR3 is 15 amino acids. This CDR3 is CASSLAAGGEETQYF. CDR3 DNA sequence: TGCGCCAGCAGCTTGGCGGCAGGAGGGGAAGAGACCCAGTACTTC.

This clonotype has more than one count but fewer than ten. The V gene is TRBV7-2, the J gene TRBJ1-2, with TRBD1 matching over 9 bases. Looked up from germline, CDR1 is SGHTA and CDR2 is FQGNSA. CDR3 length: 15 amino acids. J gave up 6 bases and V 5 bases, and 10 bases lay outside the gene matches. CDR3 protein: CASSPPRTGVDGYTF. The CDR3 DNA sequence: TGTGCCAGCAGCCCCCCCCGGACAGGGGTCGATGGCTACACCTTC.

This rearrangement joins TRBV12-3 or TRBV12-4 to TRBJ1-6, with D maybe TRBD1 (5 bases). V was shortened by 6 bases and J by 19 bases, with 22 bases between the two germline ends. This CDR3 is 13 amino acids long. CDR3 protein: CASSPSGRQSFHF. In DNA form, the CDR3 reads TGTGCCAGCAGCCCCTCTGGCCGACAGTCGTTTCACTTT.

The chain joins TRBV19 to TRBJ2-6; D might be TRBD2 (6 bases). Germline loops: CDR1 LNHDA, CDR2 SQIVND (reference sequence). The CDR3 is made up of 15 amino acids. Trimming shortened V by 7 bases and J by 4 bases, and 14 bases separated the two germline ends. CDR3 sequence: CASTKPGVGANVLTF. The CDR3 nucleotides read TGTGCCAGTACCAAGCCGGGGGTCGGGGCCAACGTCCTGACTTTC.

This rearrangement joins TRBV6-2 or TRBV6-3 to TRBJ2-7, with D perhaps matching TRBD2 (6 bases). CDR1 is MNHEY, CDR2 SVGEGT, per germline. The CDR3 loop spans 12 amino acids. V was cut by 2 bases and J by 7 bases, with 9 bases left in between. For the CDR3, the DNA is TGTGCCAGCAGTTACGGTGCGGGGGAGCAGTACTTC. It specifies CASSYGAGEQYF.

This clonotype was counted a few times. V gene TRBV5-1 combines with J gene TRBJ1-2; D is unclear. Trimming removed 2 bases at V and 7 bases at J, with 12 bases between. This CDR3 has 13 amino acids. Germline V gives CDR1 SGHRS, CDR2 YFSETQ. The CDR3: CASSFGTVGGYTF. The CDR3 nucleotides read TGCGCCAGCAGCTTCGGAACGGTCGGTGGCTACACCTTC.

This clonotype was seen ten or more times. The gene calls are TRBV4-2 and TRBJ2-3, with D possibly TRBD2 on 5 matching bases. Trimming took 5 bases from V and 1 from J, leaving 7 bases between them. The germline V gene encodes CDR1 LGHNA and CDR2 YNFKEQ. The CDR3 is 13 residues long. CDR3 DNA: TGTGCCAGCAGCAGGACTGGCACAGATACGCAGTATTTT. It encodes CASSRTGTDTQYF.

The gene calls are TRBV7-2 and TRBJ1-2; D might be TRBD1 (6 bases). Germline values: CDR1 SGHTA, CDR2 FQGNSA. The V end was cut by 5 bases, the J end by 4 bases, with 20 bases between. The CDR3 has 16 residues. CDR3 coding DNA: TGTGCCAGCAGCCGGGATAACAGGGCGATCAGCTATGGCTACACCTTC. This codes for CASSRDNRAISYGYTF.

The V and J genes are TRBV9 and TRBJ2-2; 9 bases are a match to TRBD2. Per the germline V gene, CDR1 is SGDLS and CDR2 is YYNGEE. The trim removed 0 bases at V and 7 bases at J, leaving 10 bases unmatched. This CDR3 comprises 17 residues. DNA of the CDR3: TGTGCCAGCAGCGTAGGTCTGGAGCGGGGGGCAATCGGGGAGCTGTTTTTT. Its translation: CASSVGLERGAIGELFF.

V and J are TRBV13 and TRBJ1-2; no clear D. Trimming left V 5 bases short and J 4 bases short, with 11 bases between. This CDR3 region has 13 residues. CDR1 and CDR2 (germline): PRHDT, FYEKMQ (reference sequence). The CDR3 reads CASSPTTAYGYTF. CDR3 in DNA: TGTGCCAGCAGCCCTACAACTGCCTATGGCTACACCTTC.

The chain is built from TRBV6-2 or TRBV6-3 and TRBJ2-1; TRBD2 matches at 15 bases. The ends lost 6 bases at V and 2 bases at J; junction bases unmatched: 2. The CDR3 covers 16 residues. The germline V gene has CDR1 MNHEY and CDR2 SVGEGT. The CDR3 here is CASSGLAGGAYNEQFF. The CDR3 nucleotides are TGTGCCAGCAGCGGACTAGCGGGGGGGGCCTACAATGAGCAGTTCTTC.

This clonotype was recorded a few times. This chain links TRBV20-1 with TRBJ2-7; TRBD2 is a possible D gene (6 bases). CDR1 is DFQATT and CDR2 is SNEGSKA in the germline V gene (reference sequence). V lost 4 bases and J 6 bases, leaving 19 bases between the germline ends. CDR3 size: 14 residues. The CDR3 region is CSATRDSLVGEQYV. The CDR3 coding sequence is TGCAGTGCTACCCGGGACTCCCTCGTAGGCGAGCAGTACGTC.

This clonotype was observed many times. The CDR3, as DNA: TGCAGTGCTAGAGATCCACGGGGGCCCCCAGATACGCAGTATTTT. Translated: CSARDPRGPPDTQYF. This sequence joins TRBV20-1 and TRBJ2-3, with D perhaps matching TRBD1 or TRBD2 (6 bases each). Germline V gives CDR1 DFQATT, CDR2 SNEGSKA (reference sequence). V lost 0 bases, J lost 4 bases, and 14 bases lay in between. This CDR3 contains 15 residues.

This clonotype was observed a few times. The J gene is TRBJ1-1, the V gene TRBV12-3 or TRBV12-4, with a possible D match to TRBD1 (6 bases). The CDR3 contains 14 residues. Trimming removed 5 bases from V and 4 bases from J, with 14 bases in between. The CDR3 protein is CASSPSEGVTEAFF. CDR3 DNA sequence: TGTGCCAGCAGTCCTTCAGAGGGGGTCACTGAAGCTTTCTTT.

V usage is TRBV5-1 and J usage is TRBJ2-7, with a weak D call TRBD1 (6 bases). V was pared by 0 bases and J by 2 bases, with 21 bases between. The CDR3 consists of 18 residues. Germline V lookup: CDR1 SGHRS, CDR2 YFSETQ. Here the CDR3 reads CASSLVADRISGAYEQYF. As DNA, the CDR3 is TGCGCCAGCAGCTTGGTCGCCGACAGGATATCCGGGGCCTACGAGCAGTACTTC.

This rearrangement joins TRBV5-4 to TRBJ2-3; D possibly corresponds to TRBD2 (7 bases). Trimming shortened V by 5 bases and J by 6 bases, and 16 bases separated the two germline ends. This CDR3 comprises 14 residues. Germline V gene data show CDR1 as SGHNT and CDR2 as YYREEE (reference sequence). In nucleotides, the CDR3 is TGTGCCAGCAGTTCCCCCGGGGGGCGGGATACGCAGTATTTT. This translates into CASSSPGGRDTQYF.

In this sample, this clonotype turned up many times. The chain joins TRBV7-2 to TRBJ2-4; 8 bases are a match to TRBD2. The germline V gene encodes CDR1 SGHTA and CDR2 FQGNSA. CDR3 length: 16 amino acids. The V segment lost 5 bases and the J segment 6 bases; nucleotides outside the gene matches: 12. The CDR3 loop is CASSPFRAGGINIQYF. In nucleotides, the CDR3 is TGTGCCAGCAGCCCCTTTCGCGCGGGGGGAATAAACATTCAGTACTTC.

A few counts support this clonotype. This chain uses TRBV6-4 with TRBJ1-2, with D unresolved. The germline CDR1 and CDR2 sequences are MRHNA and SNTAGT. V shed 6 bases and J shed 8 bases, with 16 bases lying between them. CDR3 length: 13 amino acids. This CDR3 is CASRTYAGAGYTF. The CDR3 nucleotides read TGTGCCAGCAGAACCTATGCGGGCGCAGGCTACACCTTC.

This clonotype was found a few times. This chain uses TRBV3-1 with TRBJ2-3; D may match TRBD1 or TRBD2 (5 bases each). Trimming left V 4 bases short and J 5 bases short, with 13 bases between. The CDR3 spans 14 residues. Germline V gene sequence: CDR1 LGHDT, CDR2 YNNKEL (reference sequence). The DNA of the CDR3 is TGTGCCAGCAGCCCCGGGACCAGCCGAGATACGCAGTATTTT. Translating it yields CASSPGTSRDTQYF.

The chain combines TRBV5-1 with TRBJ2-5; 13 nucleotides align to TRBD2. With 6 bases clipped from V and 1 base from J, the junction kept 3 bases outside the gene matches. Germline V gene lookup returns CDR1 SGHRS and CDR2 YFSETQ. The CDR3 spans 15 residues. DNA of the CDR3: TGCGCCAGCAAGACTAGCGGGGGGTTCCAAGAGACCCAGTACTTC. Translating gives CASKTSGGFQETQYF.

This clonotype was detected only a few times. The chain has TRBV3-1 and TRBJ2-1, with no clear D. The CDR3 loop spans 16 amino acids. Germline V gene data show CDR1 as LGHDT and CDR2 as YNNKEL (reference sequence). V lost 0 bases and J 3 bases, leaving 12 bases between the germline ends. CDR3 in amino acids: CASSQDPRLRYNEQFF. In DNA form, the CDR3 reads TGTGCCAGCAGCCAAGACCCCCGATTACGCTACAATGAGCAGTTCTTC.

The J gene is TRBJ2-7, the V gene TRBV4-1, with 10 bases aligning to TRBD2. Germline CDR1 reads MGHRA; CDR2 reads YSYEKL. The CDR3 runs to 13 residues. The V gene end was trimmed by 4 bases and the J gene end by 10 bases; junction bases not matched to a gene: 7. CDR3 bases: TGCGCCAGCAGCCTGGGGACTAGCGACTTCCAGTACTTC. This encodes CASSLGTSDFQYF.

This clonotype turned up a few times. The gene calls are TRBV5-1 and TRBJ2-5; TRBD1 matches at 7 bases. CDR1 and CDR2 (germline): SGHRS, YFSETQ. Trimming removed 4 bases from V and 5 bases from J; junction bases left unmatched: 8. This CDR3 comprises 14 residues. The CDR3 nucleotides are TGCGCCAGCAGCGTAGGGACAGCGGACGAGACCCAGTACTTC. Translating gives CASSVGTADETQYF. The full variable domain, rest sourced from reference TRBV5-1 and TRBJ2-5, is KAGVTQTPRYLIKTRGQQVTLSCSPISGHRSVSWYQQTPGQGLQFLFEYFSETQRNKGNFPGRFSGRQFSNSRSEMNVSTLELGDSALYLCASSVGTADETQYFGPGTRLLVL.

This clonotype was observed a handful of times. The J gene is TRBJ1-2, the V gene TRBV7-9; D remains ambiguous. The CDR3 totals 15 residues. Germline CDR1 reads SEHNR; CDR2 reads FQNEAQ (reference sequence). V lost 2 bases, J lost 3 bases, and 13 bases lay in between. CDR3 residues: CASSLMRGTDYGYTF. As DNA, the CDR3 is TGTGCCAGCAGCTTAATGCGGGGAACAGACTATGGCTACACCTTC.

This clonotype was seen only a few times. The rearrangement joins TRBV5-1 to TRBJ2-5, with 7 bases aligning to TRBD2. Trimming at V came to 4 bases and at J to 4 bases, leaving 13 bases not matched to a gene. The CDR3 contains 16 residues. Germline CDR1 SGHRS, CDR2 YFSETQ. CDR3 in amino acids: CASSQLAALGGETQYF. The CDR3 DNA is TGCGCCAGCAGCCAGCTAGCGGCCCTGGGGGGAGAGACCCAGTACTTC.

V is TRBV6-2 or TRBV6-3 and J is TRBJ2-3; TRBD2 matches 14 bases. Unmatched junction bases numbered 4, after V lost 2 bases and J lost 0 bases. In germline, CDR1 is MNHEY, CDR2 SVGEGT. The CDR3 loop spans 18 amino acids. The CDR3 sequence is CASSYGLAGGFSTDTQYF. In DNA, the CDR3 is TGTGCCAGCAGTTACGGACTAGCGGGGGGATTTAGCACAGATACGCAGTATTTT.

CDR3 sequence reads: CASRPTWAEEQYV. The DNA of the CDR3 is TGTGCCAGCAGACCAACATGGGCCGAGGAGCAGTACGTC. The chain joins TRBV25-1 to TRBJ2-7; unclear D gene. Per the germline V gene, CDR1 is MGHDK and CDR2 is SYGVNS. This CDR3 has 13 residues. The germline V and J ends were trimmed by 6 bases and 7 bases, with 16 bases remaining between them.

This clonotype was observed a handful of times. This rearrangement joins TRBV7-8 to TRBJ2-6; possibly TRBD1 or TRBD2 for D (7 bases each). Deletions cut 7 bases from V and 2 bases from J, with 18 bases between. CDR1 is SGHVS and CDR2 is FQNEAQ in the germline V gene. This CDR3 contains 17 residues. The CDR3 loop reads CASIPKRDSTGANVLTF. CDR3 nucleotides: TGTGCCAGCATCCCTAAGCGGGACAGCACTGGGGCCAACGTCCTGACTTTC.

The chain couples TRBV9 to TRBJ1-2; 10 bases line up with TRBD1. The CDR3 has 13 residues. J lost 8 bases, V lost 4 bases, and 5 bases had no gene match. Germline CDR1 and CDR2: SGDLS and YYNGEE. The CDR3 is CASSKDRGLGYTF. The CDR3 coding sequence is TGTGCCAGCAGCAAAGACAGGGGGCTCGGCTACACCTTC. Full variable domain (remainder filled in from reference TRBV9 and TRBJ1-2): DSGVTQTPKHLITATGQRVTLRCSPRSGDLSVYWYQQSLDQGLQFLIQYYNGEERAKGNILERFSAQQFPDLHSELNLSSLELGDSALYFCASSKDRGLGYTFGSGTRLTVV.

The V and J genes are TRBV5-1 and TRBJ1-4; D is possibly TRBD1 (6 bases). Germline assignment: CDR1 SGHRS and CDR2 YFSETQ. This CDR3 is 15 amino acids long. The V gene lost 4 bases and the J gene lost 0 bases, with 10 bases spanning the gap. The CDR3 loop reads CASSITGTTNEKLFF. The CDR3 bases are TGCGCCAGCAGCATAACAGGGACAACTAATGAAAAACTGTTTTTT.

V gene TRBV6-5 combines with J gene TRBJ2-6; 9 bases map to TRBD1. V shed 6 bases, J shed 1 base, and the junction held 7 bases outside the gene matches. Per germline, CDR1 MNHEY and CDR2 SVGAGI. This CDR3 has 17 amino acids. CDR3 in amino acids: CASSRDRALSGANVLTF. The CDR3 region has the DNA TGTGCCAGCAGCCGGGACAGGGCCCTTTCTGGGGCCAACGTCCTGACTTTC.